The clone carrying this T cell receptor beta chain has ten or more counts. Its specificity is not known. The sample is drawn from a study of CD8+CD57+ T cells in acquired aplastic anemia. On the study more broadly: Sorted CD4+ and CD8+ cells gave an average of around 3.1 ug of DNA.

Findings and limits, study-wide: Comparison of patients with controls identified almost 30 shared CD8+ CDR3 sequences. Simpson's diversity of CD8+ cells was not significantly different in patients compared with controls.

TCR beta VDJ combinations and CDR3 sequences were profiled from genomic DNA. TCRdb re-derived calls from the reads in MiXCR, one entry per CDR3 protein. The sample lists 150,000 to 200,000 distinct CDR3 sequences; 64% were seen once. The clonotype originates from a human donor with severe aplastic anemia or a healthy control (not recorded which). The specimen sequenced was sorted CD4+, CD8+, or CD8+CD57+ T cells (not recorded which) from PBMCs.

The CDR3 nucleotides read TGTGCCAGTAGTAGCCGGGACAGGCTGTTTGACACTGAAGCTTTCTTT. It is translated as CASSSRDRLFDTEAFF. V and J are TRBV19 and TRBJ1-1, with 8 bases matching TRBD1. Losses at the gene ends were 4 bases for V and 3 bases for J; bases not matched to a gene: 10. The germline V gene has CDR1 LNHDA and CDR2 SQIVND (reference sequence). This CDR3 region has 16 residues.